The sequence of this T cell receptor (beta chain) was determined in a study of T cells in Graves' hyperthyroidism and ophthalmopathy. Study at large: Upon initial diagnosis and before any treatment, peripheral blood was collected.

From RNA transcripts, TCR beta CDR3 regions were amplified. During a first-round RT-PCR of the TCR CDR3, the HTBI primer set was used. From the multiplex PCR reads, TCRdb called clonotypes with MiXCR, one entry per CDR3 protein. The sample consists of some 370,000 distinct CDR3 sequences, about 15% of them appearing once. Hyperthyroidism, newly diagnosed and lasting under 2 months, affected patients aged 18 to 65. A note on this clonotype: What it recognizes is unknown.

Study-level results: Within blood appeared most thyroid clonotypes that had expanded above 0.001. Separating ophthalmopathy from stable hyperthyroidism was achieved by a 13 V-J model.

Trimming left V 5 bases short and J 3 bases short, with 10 bases between. The V gene's germline CDR1 is KGHSH and CDR2 LQKENI. The CDR3 totals 13 residues. The clonotype comes from a woman in her twenties or thirties with Graves' hyperthyroidism that later progressed to Graves' ophthalmopathy. The sequencing sample was made of blood. The rearrangement uses TRBV18 and TRBJ1-1; a weak D match, TRBD1 (6 bases). CDR3 loop: CASSSQGHTEAFF. CDR3 coding DNA: TGTGCCAGCTCATCGCAGGGGCACACTGAAGCTTTCTTT.